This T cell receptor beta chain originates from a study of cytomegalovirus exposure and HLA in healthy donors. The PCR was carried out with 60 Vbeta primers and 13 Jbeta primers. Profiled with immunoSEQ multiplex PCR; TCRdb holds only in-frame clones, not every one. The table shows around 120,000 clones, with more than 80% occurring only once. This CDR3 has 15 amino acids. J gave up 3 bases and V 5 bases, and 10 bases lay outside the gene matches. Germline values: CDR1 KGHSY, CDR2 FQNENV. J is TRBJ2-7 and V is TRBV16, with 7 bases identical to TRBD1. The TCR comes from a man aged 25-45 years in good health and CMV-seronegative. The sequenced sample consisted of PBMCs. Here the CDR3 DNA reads TGTGCCAGCAGCTTTATCGACAGGGAAGGCTACGAGCAGTACTTC. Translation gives CASSFIDREGYEQYF.